This TCR beta chain was documented in a study of OX40 agonist ivuxolimab in advanced cancers. This CDR3 region has 14 residues. With 6 bases clipped from V and 6 bases from J, the junction kept 3 bases outside the gene matches. The germline V gene encodes CDR1 MNHNY and CDR2 SVGAGI (reference sequence). Some clones are missing from TCRdb's copy, which holds only in-frame ones; the method was immunoSEQ multiplex PCR. The data hold 70,000 to 75,000 clones, with about 85% observed a single time. The TCR originated in an adult with an advanced solid tumor such as melanoma, head and neck, liver or kidney cancer. Sequenced material: CD4+ or CD8+ T cells sorted from blood, taken in a trial of the OX40 agonist ivuxolimab. The chain uses TRBV6-6 and TRBJ1-6; 9 bases are shared with TRBD1. The CDR3 DNA sequence: TGTGCCAGCAGCCGGGACAGGGTTAATTCACCCCTCCACTTT. Translation gives CASSRDRVNSPLHF.